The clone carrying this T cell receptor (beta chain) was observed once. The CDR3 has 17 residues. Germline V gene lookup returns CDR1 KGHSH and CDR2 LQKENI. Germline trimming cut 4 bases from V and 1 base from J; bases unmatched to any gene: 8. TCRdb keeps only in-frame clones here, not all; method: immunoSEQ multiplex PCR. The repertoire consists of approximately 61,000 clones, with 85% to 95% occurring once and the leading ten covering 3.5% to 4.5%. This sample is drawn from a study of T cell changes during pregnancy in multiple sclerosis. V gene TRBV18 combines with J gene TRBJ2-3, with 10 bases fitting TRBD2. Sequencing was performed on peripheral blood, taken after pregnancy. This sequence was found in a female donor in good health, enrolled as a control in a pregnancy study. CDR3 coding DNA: TGTGCCAGCTCACGAGCGGGAGGGCAAAAGGGCACAGATACGCAGTATTTT. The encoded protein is CASSRAGGQKGTDTQYF.